These 6 T cell receptor beta chains were all obtained from the same sample, sequenced in a study of blood T cell repertoires in COVID-19. Profiled with immunoSEQ multiplex PCR; TCRdb holds only in-frame clones, not every one. The sample lists a few hundred thousand clones, roughly four fifths occurring once. The sequenced sample consisted of PBMCs or T cells enriched from blood (not recorded which). The receptors shown here come from a woman aged 50 to 65 who had recovered from COVID-19.

The table lists this clone with a few counts. This specimen includes other DNA sequences encoding the same CDR3. The chain carries TRBV20-1 and TRBJ1-2, with 10 bases aligning to TRBD1. The CDR3 loop spans 11 amino acids. The V segment lost 6 bases and the J segment 8 bases; nucleotides outside the gene matches: 3. The germline V gene has CDR1 DFQATT and CDR2 SNEGSKA (reference sequence). This chain's CDR3 is CSARTGGGYTF. The CDR3 DNA is TGCAGTGCGCGGACAGGGGGAGGCTACACCTTC.

The V gene is TRBV13, the J gene TRBJ1-4, with D possibly matching TRBD1 (6 bases). The V end lost 0 bases, the J end lost 6 bases, and 20 bases lay between the germline ends. The CDR3 covers 18 residues. Germline CDR1 is PRHDT and CDR2 is FYEKMQ (reference sequence). The CDR3 bases are TGTGCCAGCAGCTTAGGCTACGGGGGGCGCCGGAGGCATGAAAAACTGTTTTTT. Amino acids: CASSLGYGGRRRHEKLFF.

The chain is built from TRBV7-8 and TRBJ2-7; possibly TRBD1 for D (6 bases). V lost 2 bases and J 3 bases, leaving 11 bases between the germline ends. The CDR3 contains 14 residues. Per germline, CDR1 SGHVS and CDR2 FQNEAQ. CDR3 protein: CASSLKLDSYEQYF. The CDR3 nucleotides are TGTGCCAGCAGCTTAAAACTGGACAGCTACGAGCAGTACTTC.

The rearrangement joins TRBV9 to TRBJ1-5; the match to TRBD1 covers 7 bases. This CDR3 comprises 14 residues. Germline V gives CDR1 SGDLS, CDR2 YYNGEE. Germline trimming cut 4 bases from V and 7 bases from J; bases unmatched to any gene: 8. The CDR3, as DNA: TGTGCCAGCAGCCGAGACAGGGTGGGGCAGCCCCAGCATTTT. It encodes CASSRDRVGQPQHF. Based on the CDR3 plus reference TRBV9 and TRBJ1-5, the full variable domain is DSGVTQTPKHLITATGQRVTLRCSPRSGDLSVYWYQQSLDQGLQFLIQYYNGEERAKGNILERFSAQQFPDLHSELNLSSLELGDSALYFCASSRDRVGQPQHFGDGTRLSIL.

This clone was counted only a few times. CDR3 in amino acids: CASSLLSEAFF. CDR3 DNA sequence: TGTGCCAGCAGCTTGCTTTCTGAAGCTTTCTTT. The V call is TRBV5-6, the J call TRBJ1-1, with D unclear. The V end lost 1 base, the J end lost 6 bases, and 4 bases lay between the germline ends. This CDR3 is 11 amino acids long. Germline CDR1 SGHDT, CDR2 YYEEEE.

The chain carries TRBV7-9 and TRBJ2-2; the match to TRBD2 covers 10 bases. Germline V gene data show CDR1 as SEHNR and CDR2 as FQNEAQ (reference sequence). The CDR3 sequence is 16 residues long. V shed 4 bases, J shed 4 bases, and the junction held 6 bases outside the gene matches. The CDR3 sequence: CASSYPSGRGTGELFF. The CDR3 coding sequence is TGTGCCAGCAGCTACCCGAGCGGGAGGGGCACCGGGGAGCTGTTTTTT.